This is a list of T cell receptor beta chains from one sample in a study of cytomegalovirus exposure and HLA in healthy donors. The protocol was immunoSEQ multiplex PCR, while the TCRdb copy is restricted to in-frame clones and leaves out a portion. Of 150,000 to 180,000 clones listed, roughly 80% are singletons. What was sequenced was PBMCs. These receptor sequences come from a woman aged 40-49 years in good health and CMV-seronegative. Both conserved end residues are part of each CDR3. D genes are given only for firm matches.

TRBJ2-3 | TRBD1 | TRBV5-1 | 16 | CASSFGQGRDLDTQYF
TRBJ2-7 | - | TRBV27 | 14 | CASSPNAVVYEQYF
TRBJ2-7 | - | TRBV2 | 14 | CASSEVTSGYEQYF
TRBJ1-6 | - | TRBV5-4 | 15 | CAGETTGFGNSPLHF
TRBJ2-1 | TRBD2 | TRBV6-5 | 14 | CASKTSGRGDEQFF
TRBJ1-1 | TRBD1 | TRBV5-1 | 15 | CASSSGTASRTEAFF
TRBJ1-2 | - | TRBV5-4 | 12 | CASSSPGYGYTF
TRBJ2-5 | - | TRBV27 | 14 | CASSYQGFQETQYF
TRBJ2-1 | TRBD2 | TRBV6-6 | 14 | CASGYPSGGDEQFF
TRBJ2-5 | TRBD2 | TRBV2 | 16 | CASRRTSGGAGETQYF
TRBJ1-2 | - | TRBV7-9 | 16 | CASSLDPPRGGYGYTF
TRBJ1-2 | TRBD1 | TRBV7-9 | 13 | CASSLQGANGYTF
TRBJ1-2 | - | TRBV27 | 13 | CASSFGRFGSYTF